These T cell receptor beta chains were read from a single sample in a study of shared T cell receptors in the human thymus. TCRdb's table, derived via immunoSEQ multiplex PCR, lists solely in-frame clones and lacks some. In the table there are roughly 710,000 clones, 70% to 90% of which are singletons. A further study also used this sample, focusing on human thymus T cells.

What was sequenced was thymocytes. The receptors were gathered from a girl under three years old with a congenital heart defect. Each CDR3 is given with its conserved first and last residue. The D gene is left open where the match is weak. Not all rows give a size; the values are once, few, many and, for expanded clones, a class.

>TRBV2|TRBD2|.|TRBJ2-2
TGTGCCAGCAGTGAAGCTAGCGGGGGGCCCACCGGGGAGCTGTTTTTT
CASSEASGGPTGELFF
>TRBV25-1|.|.|TRBJ1-1
TGTGCCAGCAGTGAAGGAAAGGGGGAGAACACTGAAGCTTTCTTT
CASSEGKGENTEAFF
>TRBV5-4|.|.|TRBJ2-1
TGTGCCAGCAGCTTGGAACCATACGGCTACAATGAGCAGTTCTTC
CASSLEPYGYNEQFF
>TRBV2|.|few|TRBJ1-1
TGTGCCAGCAGGGGGTACAGGTCGTCTAAGGTTGAAGCTTTCTTT
CASRGYRSSKVEAFF
>TRBV4-3|TRBD1|.|TRBJ1-3
TGCGCCAGCAGCCCCCTCCGGGACAGGGGAGGGGTACGGGGAAACACCATATATTTT
CASSPLRDRGGVRGNTIYF
>TRBV15|.|.|TRBJ1-5
TGTGCCACCAGCAGAGATAATATCGGACAGCCTTGTCTAGGCAATCAGCCCCAGCATTTT
CATSRDNIGQPCLGNQPQHF
>TRBV9|TRBD2|.|TRBJ2-3
TGTGCCAGCCGTCGGGGGGCGGGGGGACACACAGATACGCAGTATTTT
CASRRGAGGHTDTQYF
>TRBV6-1|TRBD1|.|TRBJ2-7
TGTGCCAGCAGTGAAAATGGGGAAGGGCCGACAGGGATCGATCCCTACGAGCAGTACTTC
CASSENGEGPTGIDPYEQYF
>TRBV19|.|.|TRBJ1-5
TGTGCCAGTACAGGGATCGAACAGCCCCAGCATTTT
CASTGIEQPQHF
>TRBV6-6|TRBD1|.|TRBJ2-3
TGTGCCAGCAGTCCGGACAGGGGGGAGTATTTT
CASSPDRGEYF
>TRBV5-1|TRBD2|.|TRBJ2-1
TGCGCCAGCAGCTCCGGACTAGCGGGGGCCAATGAGCAGTTCTTC
CASSSGLAGANEQFF
>TRBV28|.|.|TRBJ1-6
TGTGCCAGCAGTTTAGACCGGGGAAGGACTAATTCACCCCTCCACTTT
CASSLDRGRTNSPLHF
>TRBV16|.|.|TRBJ1-2
TGTGCCAGCAGCCAAAGGACTGATGGCTACACCTTC
CASSQRTDGYTF
>TRBV7-3|.|.|TRBJ2-5
TGTGCCAGCAGCTTAGGGGGGTTGGAGACCCAGTACTTC
CASSLGGLETQYF
>TRBV14|.|.|TRBJ1-6
TGTGCCAGCAGCTTCCTCCCGACAGGAAGTAATTCACCCCTCCACTTT
CASSFLPTGSNSPLHF
>TRBV29-1|TRBD1|.|TRBJ1-1
TGCAGCGTCGAACCGACAGGGGGCAGGAACACTGAAGCTTTCTTT
CSVEPTGGRNTEAFF
>TRBV7-3|TRBD1|.|TRBJ2-3
TGTGCCAGCAGCTTATGGCGACTAGGGGACAGGGCTACGCAGTATTTT
CASSLWRLGDRATQYF
>TRBV5-4|TRBD2|.|TRBJ2-1
TGTGCCAGCAGCCTACGAAAACGGGGCGATTGGGGGGGCTCCTACAATGAGCAGTTCTTC
CASSLRKRGDWGGSYNEQFF
>TRBV5-1|.|.|TRBJ1-1
TGCGCCAGCAGCACCGACCACCGACAGAACACTGAAGCTTTCTTT
CASSTDHRQNTEAFF
>TRBV27|TRBD2|.|TRBJ2-1
TGTGCCAGCAGAGGACTAGTTTCCTACAATGAGCAGTTCTTC
CASRGLVSYNEQFF
>TRBV5-5|TRBD1|.|TRBJ2-7
TGTGCCAGCAGCTTGGAGACAGGGGACGAGCAGTACTTC
CASSLETGDEQYF
>TRBV5-1|.|.|TRBJ2-4
TGCGCCAGCAGCTTGGAAGGGGAACGGGCCAAAAACATTCAGTACTTC
CASSLEGERAKNIQYF
>TRBV19|.|.|TRBJ1-2
TGTGCCAGTAGTAGGGGCCGCCGCGGGGCCTTC
CASSRGRRGAF
>TRBV18|.|.|TRBJ1-2
TGTGCCAGCTCACCACCACCCTACCCCTCCGGTGGCTACACCTTC
CASSPPPYPSGGYTF
>TRBV5-8|TRBD1|.|TRBJ1-2
TGTGCCAGCAGCTCGAGCAATCCGGGACAGGGTGACTATGGCTACACCTTC
CASSSSNPGQGDYGYTF
>TRBV27|.|.|TRBJ1-2
TGTGCCAGCAGTTTCTCGAAGGACAGCCACTCTGGTTATGGCTACACCTTC
CASSFSKDSHSGYGYTF
>TRBV13|TRBD2|.|TRBJ2-3
TGTGCCAACCATAGGCTGCGGGGGGGCCAGGCGGATACGCAGTATTTT
CANHRLRGGQADTQYF
>TRBV29-1|.|.|TRBJ1-2
TGCAGCGTTGATCTTGAGGGTACCTCCCACACTAACTATGGCTACACCTTC
CSVDLEGTSHTNYGYTF
>TRBV7-3|TRBD2|.|TRBJ2-3
TGTGCCAGCAGCTCAAGCGGGGGGGCCGTAAATACGCAGTATTTT
CASSSSGGAVNTQYF
>TRBV13|.|.|TRBJ2-2
TGTGCCAGCAGCCACTCCGGGGTTCTCCAAACCGGGGAGCTGTTTTTT
CASSHSGVLQTGELFF
>TRBV7-6|TRBD2|.|TRBJ2-2
TGTGCCAGCAGCTTAAGTCAAGGACTAGCGGGGGGGTCCCCCTTGGGAACCGGGGAGCTGTTTTTT
CASSLSQGLAGGSPLGTGELFF
>TRBV27|.|.|TRBJ2-7
TGTGCCAGCAGTTTATTTCCCGGGGATTTGGGCTACGAGCAGTACTTC
CASSLFPGDLGYEQYF
>TRBV27|.|.|TRBJ1-1
TGTGCCAGCAGCCCGTGCGGGGAAATGAACACTGAAGCTTTCTTT
CASSPCGEMNTEAFF
>TRBV14|.|few|TRBJ1-6
TGTGCCAGCAGCCCCACAGGGCCCCTTGGGTCCCTCCACTTT
CASSPTGPLGSLHF
>TRBV28|TRBD1|.|TRBJ1-1
TGTGCCATCGCTATAGGGGGCCTGGAGGCTTTCTTT
CAIAIGGLEAFF
>TRBV4-1|.|.|TRBJ1-5
TGCGCCAGCAGCCAAGACGCGCCAACCTACAATCAGCCCCAGCATTTT
CASSQDAPTYNQPQHF
>TRBV28|TRBD2|.|TRBJ2-1
TGTGCCAGCAGTTTCCGCCCCGGGGGGACGCCGTACAATGAGCAGTTCTTC
CASSFRPGGTPYNEQFF
>TRBV6-6|TRBD1|.|TRBJ1-1
TGTGCCAGCAGTGCCCGGGACAGGTCGAACACTGAAGCTTTCTTT
CASSARDRSNTEAFF
>TRBV15|.|once|TRBJ1-4
TGTGCCACCAGCAGAGATTCGGGTTCTAATGAAAAACTGTTTTTT
CATSRDSGSNEKLFF
>TRBV6-1|TRBD1|.|TRBJ1-2
TGTGCCAGCAGTGAAGAGTGGGCAGGGGGCGACTACACCTTC
CASSEEWAGGDYTF
>TRBV7-6|TRBD1|few|TRBJ1-1
TGTGCCAGCAGCTTAGGACAGGGGAACACTGAAGCTTTCTTT
CASSLGQGNTEAFF
>TRBV10-2|TRBD1|.|TRBJ1-5
TGCGCCAGCAGTGAGAGGGCGGACAGGGCCATATATAGCAATCAGCCCCAGCATTTT
CASSERADRAIYSNQPQHF
>TRBV28|.|.|TRBJ1-1
TGTGCCAGCAGTTTATTTCGGGGGAACACTGAAGCTTTCTTT
CASSLFRGNTEAFF
>TRBV5-1|TRBD1|.|TRBJ2-7
TGCGCCAGCAGCTTAGGGGCGGGACAGGGGGTGTACGAGCAGTACTTC
CASSLGAGQGVYEQYF
>TRBV5-1|.|few|TRBJ2-3
TGCGCCAGCAGCTTAGGAGCCCCAGATACGCAGTATTTT
CASSLGAPDTQYF
>TRBV19|.|.|TRBJ2-1
TGTGCCAGTGGAGACAGCTACCATGAGCAGTTCTTC
CASGDSYHEQFF
>TRBV30|.|.|TRBJ2-1
.
CAWSVFLRFPPSSYNEQFF
>TRBV28|TRBD1|.|TRBJ1-1
TGTGCCAGCAGTTTAGAGGGGGCTAGCACTGAAGCTTTCTTT
CASSLEGASTEAFF
>TRBV18|.|.|TRBJ2-7
TGTGCCAGCTCACGGAGGGACAGAGTATACGAGCAGTACTTC
CASSRRDRVYEQYF